These T cell receptor beta chains were read from a single sample in a study of blood T cells in healthy people across ages. TCRdb reanalysed the 5' RACE reads using MiXCR and keeps one entry per CDR3 protein. The sample contains roughly 1.5 million distinct CDR3 sequences, roughly 43% of which appear only once. Sequencing input: blood. These receptors all come from a woman aged 18-29 years in good health. Both conserved end residues are part of each CDR3. The order of the fields is CDR3 protein, CDR3 DNA, J gene, D gene, V gene, clone size. The D gene is left open where the match is weak. Not every row has a clone size; where given, it reads once, few, many or a size class.

CDR3aa: CSASAGDEQFF; CDR3nt: TGCAGTGCTAGTGCAGGGGATGAGCAGTTCTTC; j_gene: TRBJ2-1; d_gene: .; v_gene: TRBV20-1; abundance: .
CDR3aa: CASSYSGMYNEQYF; CDR3nt: TGTGCCAGCAGTTACAGCGGGATGTACAACGAGCAGTACTTC; j_gene: TRBJ2-7; d_gene: TRBD2; v_gene: TRBV12-3/TRBV12-4; abundance: .
CDR3aa: CSAKPRRGPLETQYF; CDR3nt: TGCAGTGCTAAGCCCCGGCGGGGGCCTTTAGAGACCCAGTACTTC; j_gene: TRBJ2-5; d_gene: .; v_gene: TRBV20-1; abundance: .
CDR3aa: CASSYESSYNSPLHF; CDR3nt: TGTGCCAGCAGTTACGAGAGCTCCTATAATTCACCCCTCCACTTT; j_gene: TRBJ1-6; d_gene: .; v_gene: TRBV6-5; abundance: few
CDR3aa: CASSNRPGSSTNEKLFF; CDR3nt: TGTGCCAGCAGTAACCGCCCGGGTTCTTCAACTAATGAAAAACTGTTTTTT; j_gene: TRBJ1-4; d_gene: .; v_gene: TRBV6-2/TRBV6-3; abundance: .
CDR3aa: CASSLAAGMGPGELFF; CDR3nt: TGTGCCAGCAGCTTAGCCGCAGGGATGGGGCCCGGGGAGCTGTTTTTT; j_gene: TRBJ2-2; d_gene: .; v_gene: TRBV7-2; abundance: .
CDR3aa: CASSWGTASGYTF; CDR3nt: TGTGCCAGCAGTTGGGGGACAGCGTCTGGCTACACCTTC; j_gene: TRBJ1-2; d_gene: TRBD1; v_gene: TRBV12-3/TRBV12-4; abundance: few
CDR3aa: CSAQAGTSGALDTQYF; CDR3nt: TGCAGTGCCCAAGCCGGGACTAGCGGGGCCCTAGATACGCAGTATTTT; j_gene: TRBJ2-3; d_gene: TRBD2; v_gene: TRBV20-1; abundance: few
CDR3aa: CASSSRGLRGADTQYF; CDR3nt: TGTGCCAGCAGTTCCCGAGGGCTCAGGGGCGCAGATACGCAGTATTTT; j_gene: TRBJ2-3; d_gene: .; v_gene: TRBV27; abundance: .
CDR3aa: CASRTGTSGRNEQFF; CDR3nt: TGTGCCAGCAGAACCGGGACTAGCGGGAGAAATGAGCAGTTCTTC; j_gene: TRBJ2-1; d_gene: TRBD2; v_gene: TRBV28; abundance: few
CDR3aa: CASSLGWGENEQFF; CDR3nt: TGCGCCAGCAGCTTGGGGTGGGGAGAAAATGAGCAGTTCTTC; j_gene: TRBJ2-1; d_gene: .; v_gene: TRBV5-1; abundance: few
CDR3aa: CASSYSPAGDYNEQFF; CDR3nt: TGTGCCAGCAGTTACTCCCCAGCGGGGGACTACAATGAGCAGTTCTTC; j_gene: TRBJ2-1; d_gene: TRBD2; v_gene: TRBV6-5; abundance: .
CDR3aa: CASSLSSGASEKLFF; CDR3nt: TGCGCCAGCAGCCTATCCTCGGGGGCTAGCGAAAAACTGTTTTTT; j_gene: TRBJ1-4; d_gene: .; v_gene: TRBV4-1; abundance: few
CDR3aa: CASSLGWGAGSYQETQYF; CDR3nt: TGTGCCAGCAGTTTGGGATGGGGGGCAGGGTCGTACCAAGAGACCCAGTACTTC; j_gene: TRBJ2-5; d_gene: .; v_gene: TRBV28; abundance: .
CDR3aa: CASSGGTGGGNTIYF; CDR3nt: TGCGCCAGCAGCGGAGGGACAGGGGGTGGAAACACCATATATTTT; j_gene: TRBJ1-3; d_gene: TRBD1; v_gene: TRBV4-3; abundance: .
CDR3aa: CASSLAGAAFF; CDR3nt: TGTGCCAGCAGCTTGGCGGGGGCCGCGTTCTTC; j_gene: TRBJ2-1; d_gene: .; v_gene: TRBV5-6; abundance: .
CDR3aa: CASSSSTGGEQYF; CDR3nt: TGCGCCAGCAGCTCATCCACAGGGGGTGAGCAGTACTTC; j_gene: TRBJ2-7; d_gene: TRBD1; v_gene: TRBV5-1; abundance: .
CDR3aa: CASSQELGDYAPLHF; CDR3nt: TGCGCCAGCAGCCAAGAGTTGGGAGATTATGCACCCCTCCACTTT; j_gene: TRBJ1-6; d_gene: .; v_gene: TRBV4-3; abundance: .
CDR3aa: CASSYTWDFYEQYF; CDR3nt: TGTGCCAGCAGTTACACGTGGGACTTCTACGAGCAGTACTTC; j_gene: TRBJ2-7; d_gene: .; v_gene: TRBV6-2/TRBV6-3; abundance: .
CDR3aa: CSVEGLAGNEQFF; CDR3nt: TGCAGCGTTGAAGGACTAGCGGGAAATGAGCAGTTCTTC; j_gene: TRBJ2-1; d_gene: TRBD2; v_gene: TRBV29-1; abundance: few
CDR3aa: CAYRTLANYEQYF; CDR3nt: TGTGCCTACCGGACCCTGGCTAACTACGAGCAGTACTTC; j_gene: TRBJ2-7; d_gene: .; v_gene: TRBV30; abundance: few
CDR3aa: CSARDRSGNYGYTF; CDR3nt: TGCAGTGCTAGAGATCGGTCGGGGAACTATGGCTACACCTTC; j_gene: TRBJ1-2; d_gene: .; v_gene: TRBV20-1; abundance: few
CDR3aa: CASSPGPVQLYGYTF; CDR3nt: TGTGCCAGCAGTCCCGGACCCGTTCAACTCTATGGCTACACCTTC; j_gene: TRBJ1-2; d_gene: .; v_gene: TRBV27; abundance: .
CDR3aa: CASSQDEPGTLSYNEQYF; CDR3nt: TGCGCCAGCAGCCAAGATGAACCCGGGACCCTATCTTACAATGAGCAGTACTTC; j_gene: TRBJ2-7; d_gene: .; v_gene: TRBV4-3; abundance: .
CDR3aa: CASSLAGVVNTQYF; CDR3nt: TGTGCCAGCAGTCTAGCGGGAGTGGTAAATACGCAGTATTTT; j_gene: TRBJ2-3; d_gene: TRBD2; v_gene: TRBV25-1; abundance: few
CDR3aa: CASSRTSGGQFF; CDR3nt: TGTGCCAGCAGTAGGACTAGCGGGGGGCAGTTCTTC; j_gene: TRBJ2-1; d_gene: TRBD2; v_gene: TRBV28; abundance: .
CDR3aa: CASSYAGTLSYEQYF; CDR3nt: TGTGCCAGCAGTTACGCCGGGACACTCTCCTACGAGCAGTACTTC; j_gene: TRBJ2-7; d_gene: .; v_gene: TRBV6-5; abundance: .
CDR3aa: CASSLLRSADTQYF; CDR3nt: TGTGCCAGCAGCTTGTTACGGAGCGCAGATACGCAGTATTTT; j_gene: TRBJ2-3; d_gene: .; v_gene: TRBV11-2; abundance: .
CDR3aa: CASSLEDGVYEQYF; CDR3nt: TGTGCCAGCAGCTTAGAAGACGGGGTCTACGAGCAGTACTTC; j_gene: TRBJ2-7; d_gene: .; v_gene: TRBV7-6; abundance: .
CDR3aa: CASSGVGTGAKDSYEQYF; CDR3nt: TGTGCCAGCAGTGGTGTCGGGACAGGGGCCAAGGACTCCTACGAGCAGTACTTC; j_gene: TRBJ2-7; d_gene: TRBD1; v_gene: TRBV2; abundance: .
CDR3aa: CASSSGTGRNTEAFF; CDR3nt: TGTGCCAGCAGCTCCGGGACAGGCAGGAACACTGAAGCTTTCTTT; j_gene: TRBJ1-1; d_gene: TRBD1; v_gene: TRBV3-1; abundance: few
CDR3aa: CASSELAVPTDTQYF; CDR3nt: TGTGCCAGCAGTGAACTAGCGGTACCCACAGATACGCAGTATTTT; j_gene: TRBJ2-3; d_gene: TRBD2; v_gene: TRBV2; abundance: .
CDR3aa: CASSEFGSSSGNTIYF; CDR3nt: TGTGCCAGCAGTGAATTTGGCTCGAGCTCTGGAAACACCATATATTTT; j_gene: TRBJ1-3; d_gene: .; v_gene: TRBV25-1; abundance: .
CDR3aa: CASSLYQLAPPNEQFF; CDR3nt: TGTGCCAGCAGTTTATACCAACTAGCACCGCCAAATGAGCAGTTCTTC; j_gene: TRBJ2-1; d_gene: .; v_gene: TRBV27; abundance: once
CDR3aa: CAWSPDSVQQTQYF; CDR3nt: TGTGCCTGGAGTCCGGACAGCGTCCAGCAGACCCAGTACTTC; j_gene: TRBJ2-5; d_gene: .; v_gene: TRBV30; abundance: .
CDR3aa: CASSQLPPLTGNPNQPQHF; CDR3nt: TGCGCCAGCAGCCAGCTCCCCCCCCTGACAGGGAACCCTAATCAGCCCCAGCATTTT; j_gene: TRBJ1-5; d_gene: TRBD1; v_gene: TRBV4-1; abundance: .
CDR3aa: CASTNGRAGEQFF; CDR3nt: TGTGCCAGCACAAATGGGAGGGCTGGTGAGCAGTTCTTC; j_gene: TRBJ2-1; d_gene: TRBD2; v_gene: TRBV6-2/TRBV6-3; abundance: few
CDR3aa: CASSQESLGKRAMNTEAFF; CDR3nt: TGCGCCAGCAGCCAAGAGAGTCTGGGAAAAAGGGCTATGAACACTGAAGCTTTCTTT; j_gene: TRBJ1-1; d_gene: .; v_gene: TRBV4-3; abundance: .
CDR3aa: CASSFLGGGARNEQFF; CDR3nt: TGTGCCAGCAGCTTCCTCGGCGGGGGGGCCCGAAATGAGCAGTTCTTC; j_gene: TRBJ2-1; d_gene: TRBD2; v_gene: TRBV7-9; abundance: .
CDR3aa: CASSSLSGKAEAFF; CDR3nt: TGTGCCAGCAGCTCACTGTCAGGGAAAGCTGAAGCTTTCTTT; j_gene: TRBJ1-1; d_gene: .; v_gene: TRBV7-6; abundance: .
CDR3aa: CASSPHRGLNTEAFF; CDR3nt: TGTGCCAGCAGCCCCCACAGGGGATTGAACACTGAAGCTTTCTTT; j_gene: TRBJ1-1; d_gene: TRBD1; v_gene: TRBV12-3/TRBV12-4; abundance: once
CDR3aa: CASGKTSGGADGNEQYF; CDR3nt: TGTGCTAGTGGCAAGACTAGCGGGGGGGCGGATGGCAATGAGCAGTACTTC; j_gene: TRBJ2-7; d_gene: TRBD2; v_gene: TRBV12-5; abundance: .
CDR3aa: CASRRGLLLTDTQYF; CDR3nt: TGTGCCAGCAGGAGGGGCCTCCTCCTCACAGATACGCAGTATTTT; j_gene: TRBJ2-3; d_gene: .; v_gene: TRBV27; abundance: .
CDR3aa: CASSEGISGEQFF; CDR3nt: TGTGCCAGCAGTGAGGGCATAAGTGGTGAGCAGTTCTTC; j_gene: TRBJ2-1; d_gene: .; v_gene: TRBV2; abundance: .
CDR3aa: CASSEAGYTGELFF; CDR3nt: TGTGCCAGCAGTGAGGCGGGATACACCGGGGAGCTGTTTTTT; j_gene: TRBJ2-2; d_gene: .; v_gene: TRBV2; abundance: .
CDR3aa: CSVPGLVNTDTQYF; CDR3nt: TGCAGCGTTCCTGGACTCGTAAACACAGATACGCAGTATTTT; j_gene: TRBJ2-3; d_gene: .; v_gene: TRBV29-1; abundance: .
CDR3aa: CASSQSRPGDIEQYF; CDR3nt: TGTGCCAGCAGCCAAAGTAGACCAGGCGACATTGAGCAGTACTTC; j_gene: TRBJ2-5; d_gene: .; v_gene: TRBV3-1; abundance: .
CDR3aa: CASKGTLNTEAFF; CDR3nt: TGTGCCAGCAAAGGGACTTTGAACACTGAAGCTTTCTTT; j_gene: TRBJ1-1; d_gene: .; v_gene: TRBV28; abundance: .
CDR3aa: CASSYSMARGGGNEQYF; CDR3nt: TGTGCCAGCAGTTACTCCATGGCCAGGGGAGGTGGAAATGAGCAGTACTTC; j_gene: TRBJ2-5; d_gene: .; v_gene: TRBV6-5; abundance: .
CDR3aa: CSIEPWMGNTEAFF; CDR3nt: TGCAGCATTGAACCTTGGATGGGGAACACTGAAGCTTTCTTT; j_gene: TRBJ1-1; d_gene: .; v_gene: TRBV29-1; abundance: .
CDR3aa: CAWSPNGLAGYGQYF; CDR3nt: TGTGCCTGGAGTCCTAACGGGCTAGCGGGCTACGGGCAGTACTTC; j_gene: TRBJ2-7; d_gene: TRBD2; v_gene: TRBV30; abundance: once
CDR3aa: CASSLYTGLAISYNEQFF; CDR3nt: TGTGCCAGCAGTTTATATACCGGACTAGCGATCTCCTACAATGAGCAGTTCTTC; j_gene: TRBJ2-1; d_gene: TRBD2; v_gene: TRBV27; abundance: .
CDR3aa: CASSQGPRGGQETQYF; CDR3nt: TGCGCCAGCAGCCAAGGGCCTAGAGGGGGCCAAGAGACCCAGTACTTC; j_gene: TRBJ2-5; d_gene: .; v_gene: TRBV4-1; abundance: once
CDR3aa: CAISVREQGETQYF; CDR3nt: TGTGCCATCAGTGTCCGGGAACAGGGGGAGACCCAGTACTTC; j_gene: TRBJ2-5; d_gene: TRBD1; v_gene: TRBV10-3; abundance: .
CDR3aa: CASSLSGGADNEQFF; CDR3nt: TGTGCCAGCAGCTTAAGCGGGGGGGCGGACAATGAGCAGTTCTTC; j_gene: TRBJ2-1; d_gene: TRBD2; v_gene: TRBV7-9; abundance: .